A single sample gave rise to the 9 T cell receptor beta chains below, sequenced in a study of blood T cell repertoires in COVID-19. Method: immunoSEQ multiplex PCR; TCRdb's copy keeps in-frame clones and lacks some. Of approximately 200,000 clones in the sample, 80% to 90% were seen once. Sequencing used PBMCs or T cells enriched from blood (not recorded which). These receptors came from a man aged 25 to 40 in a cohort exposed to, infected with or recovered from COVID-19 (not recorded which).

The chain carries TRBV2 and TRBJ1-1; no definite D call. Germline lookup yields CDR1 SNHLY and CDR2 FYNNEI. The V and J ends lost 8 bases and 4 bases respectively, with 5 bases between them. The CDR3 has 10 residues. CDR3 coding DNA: TGTGCCAGCCGGGGCACTGAAGCTTTCTTT. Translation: CASRGTEAFF.

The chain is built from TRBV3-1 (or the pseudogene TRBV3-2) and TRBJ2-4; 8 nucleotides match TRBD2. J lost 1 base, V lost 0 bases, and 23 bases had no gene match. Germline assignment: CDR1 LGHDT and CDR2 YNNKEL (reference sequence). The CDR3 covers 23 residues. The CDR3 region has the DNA TGTGCCAGCAGCCAAGAACTGCGCGGGAGGCGGAACCGAGGTAGTTTTGCCAAAAACATTCAGTACTTC. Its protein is CASSQELRGRRNRGSFAKNIQYF.

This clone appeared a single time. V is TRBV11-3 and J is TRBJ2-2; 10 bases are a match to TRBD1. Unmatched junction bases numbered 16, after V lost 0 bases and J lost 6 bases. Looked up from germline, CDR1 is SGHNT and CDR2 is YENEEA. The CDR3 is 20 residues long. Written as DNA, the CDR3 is TGTGCCAGCAGCTTAGATTGGCCCGGGACAGGGGTTTATGTCGCCGGGGAGCTGTTTTTT. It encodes CASSLDWPGTGVYVAGELFF.

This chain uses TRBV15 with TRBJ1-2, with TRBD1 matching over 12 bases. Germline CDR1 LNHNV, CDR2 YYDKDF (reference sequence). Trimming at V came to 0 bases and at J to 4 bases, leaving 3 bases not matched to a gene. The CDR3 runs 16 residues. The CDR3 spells CATSRDGTGGVYGYTF. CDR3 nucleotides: TGTGCCACCAGCAGAGATGGGACAGGGGGCGTCTATGGCTACACCTTC.

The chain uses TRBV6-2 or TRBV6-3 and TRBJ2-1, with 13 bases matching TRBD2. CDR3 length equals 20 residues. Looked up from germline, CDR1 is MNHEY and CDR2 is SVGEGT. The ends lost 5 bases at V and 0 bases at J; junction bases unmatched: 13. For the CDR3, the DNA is TGTGCCAGCAGTCACAGTATATACCGGACTAGCGGGAGCTCCTACAATGAGCAGTTCTTC. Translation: CASSHSIYRTSGSSYNEQFF.

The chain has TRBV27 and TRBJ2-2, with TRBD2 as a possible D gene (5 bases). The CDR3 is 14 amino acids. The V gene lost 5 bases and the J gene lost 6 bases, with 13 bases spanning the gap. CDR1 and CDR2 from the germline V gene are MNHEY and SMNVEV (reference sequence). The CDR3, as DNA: TGTGCCAGCAGTCCGACCGGGGTCCCCGGGGAGCTGTTTTTT. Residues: CASSPTGVPGELFF.

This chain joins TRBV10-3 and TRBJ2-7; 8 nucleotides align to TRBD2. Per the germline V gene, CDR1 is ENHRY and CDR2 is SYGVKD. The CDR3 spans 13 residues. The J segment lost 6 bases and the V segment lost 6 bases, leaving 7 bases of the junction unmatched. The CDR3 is CAIRLAEPGEQYF. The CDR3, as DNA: TGTGCCATCAGACTAGCGGAGCCCGGCGAGCAGTACTTC.

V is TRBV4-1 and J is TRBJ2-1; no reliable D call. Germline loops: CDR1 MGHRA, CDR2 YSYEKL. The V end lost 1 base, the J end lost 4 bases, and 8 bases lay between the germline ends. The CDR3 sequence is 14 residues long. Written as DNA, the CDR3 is TGCGCCAGCAGCCAAGGAGGTCTGTACAATGAGCAGTTCTTC. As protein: CASSQGGLYNEQFF.

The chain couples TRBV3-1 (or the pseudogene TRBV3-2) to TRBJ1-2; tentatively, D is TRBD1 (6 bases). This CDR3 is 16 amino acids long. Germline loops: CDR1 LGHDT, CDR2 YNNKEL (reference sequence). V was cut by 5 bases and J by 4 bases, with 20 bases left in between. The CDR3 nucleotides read TGTGCCAGCAGCACAGGACAGTCGGGTTCTACCTATGGCTACACCTTC. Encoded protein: CASSTGQSGSTYGYTF.